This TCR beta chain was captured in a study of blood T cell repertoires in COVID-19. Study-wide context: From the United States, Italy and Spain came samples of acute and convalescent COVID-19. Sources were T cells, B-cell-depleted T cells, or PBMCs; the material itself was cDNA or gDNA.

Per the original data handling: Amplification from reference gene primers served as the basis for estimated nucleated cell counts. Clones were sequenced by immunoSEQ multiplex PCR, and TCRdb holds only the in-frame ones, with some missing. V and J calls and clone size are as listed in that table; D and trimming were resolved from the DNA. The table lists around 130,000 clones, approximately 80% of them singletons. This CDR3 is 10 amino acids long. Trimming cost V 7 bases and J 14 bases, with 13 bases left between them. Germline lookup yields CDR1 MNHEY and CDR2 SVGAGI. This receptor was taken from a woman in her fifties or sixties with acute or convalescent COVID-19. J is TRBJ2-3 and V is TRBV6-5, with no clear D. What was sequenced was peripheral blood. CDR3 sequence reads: CASNVPLVYF. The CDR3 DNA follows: TGTGCCAGCAACGTCCCCCTAGTGTATTTT.